These 4 T cell receptor beta chains were sequenced from one sample in a study of blood T cell repertoires in COVID-19 (dated by TCRdb to 2020 to 2021). The library was made by the immunoSEQ multiplex PCR assay. TCRdb re-hosts the immuneACCESS table, in-frame sequences only. Its copies lack some clones; in the studies checked, an unresolved V gene accounts for under half of them, and the cause for the rest is not known. Counted in this sample were 160,000 or so clones; approximately 92% of them appeared once. The ten biggest clones cover around 15% of the sample. The material sequenced was peripheral blood. These receptors were obtained from a middle-aged woman with acute or convalescent COVID-19.

The rearrangement links TRBV5-1 to TRBJ2-3, with D maybe TRBD1 (5 bases). V was clipped by 0 bases and J by 2 bases, with 13 bases between them. The CDR3 runs to 16 residues. Per the germline V gene, CDR1 is SGHRS and CDR2 is YFSETQ. The CDR3 reads CASSLGLGVFTDTQYF. As DNA, the CDR3 is TGCGCCAGCAGCTTGGGTCTAGGGGTATTCACAGATACGCAGTATTTT. The variable domain in full, completed from reference TRBV5-1 and TRBJ2-3, reads KAGVTQTPRYLIKTRGQQVTLSCSPISGHRSVSWYQQTPGQGLQFLFEYFSETQRNKGNFPGRFSGRQFSNSRSEMNVSTLELGDSALYLCASSLGLGVFTDTQYFGPGTRLTVL.

This chain uses TRBV7-2 with TRBJ2-1; 9 bases are a match to TRBD1. This CDR3 spans 13 amino acids. V dropped 9 bases and J dropped 1; count of bases not matched to a gene: 1. CDR1 and CDR2 from the germline V gene are SGHTA and FQGNSA. This chain's CDR3 is CASGQGSYNEQFF. The CDR3 coding sequence is TGTGCCAGTGGACAGGGGTCCTACAATGAGCAGTTCTTC.

The CDR3 coding sequence is TGTGCCAGCAGCACGCAGGGGCTGCACACTGAAGCTTTCTTT. As protein: CASSTQGLHTEAFF. The chain combines TRBV7-8 with TRBJ1-1; D is possibly TRBD1 (6 bases). V gave up 5 bases and J gave up 3 bases, with 13 bases separating them. The germline V gene encodes CDR1 SGHVS and CDR2 FQNEAQ. The length of the CDR3 is 14 residues.

This chain uses TRBV11-2 with TRBJ2-7; TRBD1 agrees at 8 bases. In germline, CDR1 is SGHAT, CDR2 FQNNGV. J gave up 3 bases and V 5 bases, and 3 bases lay outside the gene matches. The length of the CDR3 is 13 residues. The CDR3 sequence is CASSPGQGYEQYF. DNA for the CDR3: TGTGCCAGCAGCCCCGGACAGGGCTACGAGCAGTACTTC.